Listed here is a single T cell receptor beta chain. The data were obtained in a study of cytomegalovirus exposure and HLA in healthy donors. Vbeta (60) and Jbeta (13) primers were used in the PCR. Measured with immunoSEQ multiplex PCR; TCRdb has only the in-frame clones, and not every one. The repertoire includes roughly 180,000 clones, approximately 84% of them detected once, and more than 0.85% sits in the top ten. The source material was PBMCs. The source of this sequence is a man aged 30-40 years in good health and CMV-seronegative.

CDR3 in amino acids: CASSATRMEGTDTQYF. Written as DNA, the CDR3 is TGCGCCAGCAGCGCGACTAGGATGGAGGGCACAGATACGCAGTATTTT. V and J are TRBV5-1 and TRBJ2-3, with TRBD2 as a possible D gene (6 bases). The CDR3 extends over 16 amino acids. Trimming stripped 4 bases from V and 1 base from J, with 16 bases between. In germline, CDR1 is SGHRS, CDR2 YFSETQ.